Shown below are 10 T cell receptor beta chains from a single sample sequenced in a study of OX40 agonist ivuxolimab in advanced cancers. The repertoire was sequenced with immunoSEQ multiplex PCR; TCRdb's copy has only in-frame clones and lacks some. Of around 80,000 clones listed, just under 95% are singletons. The source was CD4+ or CD8+ T cells sorted from blood, collected in a trial of the OX40 agonist ivuxolimab. The source is an adult with an advanced solid tumor such as melanoma, head and neck, liver or kidney cancer.

The chain uses TRBV18 and TRBJ2-7; TRBD1 matches 9 bases. This CDR3 comprises 14 residues. Germline CDR1 is KGHSH and CDR2 is LQKENI. Unmatched junction bases numbered 2, after V lost 5 bases and J lost 0 bases. The CDR3 DNA sequence: TGTGCCAGCTCAAAGGACAGGGGCTCCTACGAGCAGTACTTC. Encoded protein: CASSKDRGSYEQYF.

The chain has TRBV7-2 and TRBJ2-2, with 10 bases matching TRBD1. The CDR3 is made up of 16 amino acids. Germline CDR1 reads SGHTA; CDR2 reads FQGNSA. V lost 5 bases, J lost 7 bases, and 10 bases stayed unmatched. For the CDR3, the DNA is TGTGCCAGCAGCAACCCGGGACAGGGGAAAAACGGGGAGCTGTTTTTT. Translated, it gives CASSNPGQGKNGELFF. The whole variable domain, filled in from reference TRBV7-2 and TRBJ2-2, reads GAGVSQSPSNKVTEKGKDVELRCDPISGHTALYWYRQSLGQGLEFLIYFQGNSAPDKSGLPSDRFSAERTGGSVSTLTIQRTQQEDSAVYLCASSNPGQGKNGELFFGEGSRLTVL.

This sequence joins TRBV19 and TRBJ2-4; either TRBD1 or TRBD2 may supply D (5 bases each). Trimming pared 9 bases from V and 8 bases from J, leaving 20 bases between. CDR1 and CDR2 (germline): LNHDA, SQIVND (reference sequence). The CDR3 length is 14 residues. The CDR3 region is CASRVRGQGDIQYF. CDR3 sequence (DNA): TGTGCCAGCCGAGTACGGGGCCAAGGGGACATTCAGTACTTC.

The V gene is TRBV2, the J gene TRBJ2-3; D tentatively reads TRBD1 or TRBD2 (5 bases each). CDR1 SNHLY and CDR2 FYNNEI come from the germline V gene. This CDR3 contains 13 residues. Trimming pared 6 bases from V and 0 bases from J, leaving 7 bases between. CDR3 sequence: CASSRDSTDTQYF. CDR3 coding DNA: TGTGCCAGCAGCAGGGACAGCACAGATACGCAGTATTTT.

The chain employs TRBV6-6 and TRBJ2-7; no reliable D call. Germline CDR1 reads MNHNY; CDR2 reads SVGAGI (reference sequence). The CDR3 runs to 13 residues. The V and J ends lost 6 bases and 0 bases respectively, with 9 bases between them. The CDR3 spells CASRQGNSYEQYF. The CDR3 region has the DNA TGTGCCAGCAGGCAAGGGAACTCCTACGAGCAGTACTTC.

This chain uses TRBV6-1 with TRBJ1-6; tentatively, D is TRBD1 (5 bases). The germline V gene has CDR1 MNHNS and CDR2 SASEGT. The CDR3 is 17 residues long. Trimming took off 2 bases at V and 0 bases at J, with 11 bases between the two ends. The CDR3 DNA sequence: TGTGCCAGCAGTGAATCGCGGGGGAACTCCTATAATTCACCCCTCCACTTT. Amino acids: CASSESRGNSYNSPLHF.

The chain couples TRBV5-1 to TRBJ2-7, with 9 nucleotides matching TRBD1. CDR1 and CDR2 (germline): SGHRS, YFSETQ. The CDR3 loop spans 15 amino acids. After removal of 2 bases from V and 4 bases from J, the junction contained 7 bases not matched to a gene. The CDR3 DNA reads TGCGCCAGCAGCTTCACGGGGACAGGGACGTACGAGCAGTACTTC. Translation gives CASSFTGTGTYEQYF.

V usage is TRBV21-1 and J usage is TRBJ2-1. TRBV21-1 is marked as a pseudogene. This CDR3 has 16 residues. As DNA, the CDR3 is TGTGCCAGCAGCACCCCGGGACGGCGACTCTACAATGAGCAGTTCTTC. The encoded protein is CASSTPGRRLYNEQFF.

The chain combines TRBV25-1 with TRBJ1-1, with D perhaps TRBD1 (5 bases). From germline, CDR1 is MGHDK and CDR2 SYGVNS. The ends were cut back, 1 base at V and 0 bases at J, with 9 bases in the middle. The CDR3 has 15 amino acids. CDR3 bases: TGTGCCAGCAGTGAATCGCGGGGCCTGAACACTGAAGCTTTCTTT. Translation gives CASSESRGLNTEAFF. Full variable domain (missing parts from reference TRBV25-1 and TRBJ1-1): EADIYQTPRYLVIGTGKKITLECSQTMGHDKMYWYQQDPGMELHLIHYSYGVNSTEKGDLSSESTVSRIRTEHFPLTLESARPSHTSQYLCASSESRGLNTEAFFGQGTRLTVV.

The chain couples TRBV10-3 to TRBJ2-7, with 7 bases matching TRBD1. V gave up 5 bases and J gave up 7 bases; unmatched junction bases: 8. The CDR3 extends over 13 amino acids. Germline CDR1 and CDR2: ENHRY and SYGVKD. CDR3 nucleotide sequence: TGTGCCATCAGTAAGGACAGGCCCCGGGAGCAGTACTTC. As protein: CAISKDRPREQYF.